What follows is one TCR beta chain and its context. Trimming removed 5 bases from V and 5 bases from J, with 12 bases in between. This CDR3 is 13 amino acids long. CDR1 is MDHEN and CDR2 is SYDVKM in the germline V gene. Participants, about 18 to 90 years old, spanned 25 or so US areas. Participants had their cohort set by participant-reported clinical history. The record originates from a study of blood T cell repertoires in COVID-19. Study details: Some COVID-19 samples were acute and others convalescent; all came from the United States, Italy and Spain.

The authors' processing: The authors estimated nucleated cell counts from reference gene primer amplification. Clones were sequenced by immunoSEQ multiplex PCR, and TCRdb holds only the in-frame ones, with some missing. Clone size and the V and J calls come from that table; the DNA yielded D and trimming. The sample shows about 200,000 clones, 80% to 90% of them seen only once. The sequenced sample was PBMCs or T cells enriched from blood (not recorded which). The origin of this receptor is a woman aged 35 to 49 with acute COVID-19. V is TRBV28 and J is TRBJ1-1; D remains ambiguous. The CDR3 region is CASSGSRWTEAFF. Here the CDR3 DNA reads TGTGCCAGCAGTGGTTCACGGTGGACTGAAGCTTTCTTT. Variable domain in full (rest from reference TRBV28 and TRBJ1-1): DVKVTQSSRYLVKRTGEKVFLECVQDMDHENMFWYRQDPGLGLRLIYFSYDVKMKEKGDIPEGYSVSREKKERFSLILESASTNQTSMYLCASSGSRWTEAFFGQGTRLTVV.